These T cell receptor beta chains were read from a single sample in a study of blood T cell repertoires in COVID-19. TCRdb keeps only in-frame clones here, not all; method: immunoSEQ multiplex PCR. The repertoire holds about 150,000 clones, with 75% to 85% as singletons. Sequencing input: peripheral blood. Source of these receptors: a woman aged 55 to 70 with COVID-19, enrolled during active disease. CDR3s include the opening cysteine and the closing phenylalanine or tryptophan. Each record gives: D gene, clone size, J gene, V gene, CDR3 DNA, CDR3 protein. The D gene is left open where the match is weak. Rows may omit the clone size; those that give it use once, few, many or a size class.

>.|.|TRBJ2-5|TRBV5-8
TGTGCCAGCAGCCCCGACTACCAAGAGACCCAGTACTTC
CASSPDYQETQYF
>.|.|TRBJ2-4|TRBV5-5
TGTGCCAGCAGCTTGGTCGCAGGAAGTCCGGCCAAAAACATTCAGTACTTC
CASSLVAGSPAKNIQYF
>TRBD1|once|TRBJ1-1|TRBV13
TGTGCCAGCAGCACCGGGACAGGGGGGTCCACTGAAGCTTTCTTT
CASSTGTGGSTEAFF
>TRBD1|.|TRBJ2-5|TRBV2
TGTGCCAGCAGTGTGGGACAGGCCCGGGGGACCCAGTACTTC
CASSVGQARGTQYF
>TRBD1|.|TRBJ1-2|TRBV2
TGTGCCAGCGGAGGGAGACAGGGAAGAGGCTACACCTTC
CASGGRQGRGYTF
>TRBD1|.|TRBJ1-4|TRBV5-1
TGCGCCAGCGCTATTAACCCAACAGGGGATGAAAAACTGTTTTTT
CASAINPTGDEKLFF
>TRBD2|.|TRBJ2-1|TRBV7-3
TGTGCCAGCAGCCCCGGGGTACTAGCGGGAGTCTCCTCAGAGGAGCAGTTCTTC
CASSPGVLAGVSSEEQFF
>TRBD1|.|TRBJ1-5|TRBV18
TGTGCCAGCTCACCACAACAGGGGGCGCGAAGCAATCAGCCCCAGCATTTT
CASSPQQGARSNQPQHF
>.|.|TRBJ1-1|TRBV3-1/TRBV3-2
TGTGCCAGCAGCCACTCGGACAGTAACACTGAAGCTTTCTTT
CASSHSDSNTEAFF
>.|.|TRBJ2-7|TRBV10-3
TGTGCCATCAGTGATCGGGTTGGCGGGAAAGAGCAGTACTTC
CAISDRVGGKEQYF
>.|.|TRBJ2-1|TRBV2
TGTGCCAGCACCCCCAGCGGCGCCTGGAATGAGCAGTTCTTC
CASTPSGAWNEQFF
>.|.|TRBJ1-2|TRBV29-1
TGCAGCGTTGGGTTAGGGAGTAATGGCTACACCTTC
CSVGLGSNGYTF
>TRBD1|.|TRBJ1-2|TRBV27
TGTGCCAGCAGGCGGACAGGGGGCGGCTATGGCTACACCTTC
CASRRTGGGYGYTF
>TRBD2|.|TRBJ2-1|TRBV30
TGTGCCTGGAGTGTCGGGGGGGCCTTGAATGAGCAGTTCTTC
CAWSVGGALNEQFF
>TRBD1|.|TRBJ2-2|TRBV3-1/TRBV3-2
TGTGCCAGCAGCCCGAGGACAGGGGGCAAGGCCGGGGAGCTGTTTTTT
CASSPRTGGKAGELFF
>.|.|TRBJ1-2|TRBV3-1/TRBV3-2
TGTGCCAGCAGCCAAGTCCCAGGGAAGGGCTACACCTTC
CASSQVPGKGYTF
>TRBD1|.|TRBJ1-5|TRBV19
TGTGCCAGTAAAGGACAGGACCCCAGCAATCAGCCCCAGCATTTT
CASKGQDPSNQPQHF
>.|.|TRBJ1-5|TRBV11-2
TGTGCCAGCAGCTTAGATGGGGGGGCGGTGAATCAGCCCCAGCATTTT
CASSLDGGAVNQPQHF
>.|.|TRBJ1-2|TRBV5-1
TGCGCCAGCGGTCGGGACACCTACGGCTACACCTTC
CASGRDTYGYTF
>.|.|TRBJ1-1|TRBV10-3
TGTGCCATCAGGTTGCGCGGGGGGGAGACTGAAGCTTTCTTT
CAIRLRGGETEAFF
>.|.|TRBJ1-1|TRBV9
TGTGCCAGCAGCGCCAGACCCGCAGGTGAAGCTTTCTTT
CASSARPAGEAFF
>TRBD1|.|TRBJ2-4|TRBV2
TGTGCCAGCAGTGGGGACAGGGGCCCCAAAAACATTCAGTACTTC
CASSGDRGPKNIQYF
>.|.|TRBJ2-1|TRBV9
TGTGCCAGCAGCGTAGTCCCCCGGAATGAGCAGTTCTTC
CASSVVPRNEQFF
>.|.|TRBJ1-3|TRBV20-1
TGCAGTGCTAGTCCAGGCGAATGGGCTGGAAACACCATATATTTT
CSASPGEWAGNTIYF
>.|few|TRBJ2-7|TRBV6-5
TGTGCCAGCAGTTCTCCGACAGAATCCTACGAGCAGTACTTC
CASSSPTESYEQYF
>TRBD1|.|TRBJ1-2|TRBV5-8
TGTGCCAGCAGCCTCGGGGCAGGGGGTTACTATGGCTACACCTTC
CASSLGAGGYYGYTF
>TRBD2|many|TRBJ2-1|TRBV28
TGTGCCAGCAGTTCCCCCCGGGGGAGCGGGACTTATGAGCAGTTCTTC
CASSSPRGSGTYEQFF
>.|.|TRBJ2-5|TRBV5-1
TGCGCCAGCAGCTCTCCGGGAAGGACCGATAAGACCCAGTACTTC
CASSSPGRTDKTQYF
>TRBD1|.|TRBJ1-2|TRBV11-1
TGTGCCAGCAGCTTGTACGGACAGGGGGATGGCTACACCTTC
CASSLYGQGDGYTF
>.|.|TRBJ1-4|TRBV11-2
TGTGCCAGCAGCTTAGAATCCGATGAAAAACTGTTTTTT
CASSLESDEKLFF
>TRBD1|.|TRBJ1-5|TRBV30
TGTGCCTGGAGTGTACCCGTACAGGGGCGGTCGCCCCAGCATTTT
CAWSVPVQGRSPQHF
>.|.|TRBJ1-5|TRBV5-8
TGTGCCAGCAGCTTGTTCCTGACAGAGGATAGCAATCAGCCCCAGCATTTT
CASSLFLTEDSNQPQHF
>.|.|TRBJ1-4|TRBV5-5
TGTGCCAGCACCCCGGGGGGAGTTGAAAAACTGTTTTTT
CASTPGGVEKLFF
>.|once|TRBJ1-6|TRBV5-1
TGCGCCAGCAGCCCGGATGACAGTGCTAATTCACCCCTCCACTTT
CASSPDDSANSPLHF
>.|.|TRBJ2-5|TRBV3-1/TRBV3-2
TGTGCCAGCAGTCTTTTGAGGCGGCAAGAGACCCAGTACTTC
CASSLLRRQETQYF